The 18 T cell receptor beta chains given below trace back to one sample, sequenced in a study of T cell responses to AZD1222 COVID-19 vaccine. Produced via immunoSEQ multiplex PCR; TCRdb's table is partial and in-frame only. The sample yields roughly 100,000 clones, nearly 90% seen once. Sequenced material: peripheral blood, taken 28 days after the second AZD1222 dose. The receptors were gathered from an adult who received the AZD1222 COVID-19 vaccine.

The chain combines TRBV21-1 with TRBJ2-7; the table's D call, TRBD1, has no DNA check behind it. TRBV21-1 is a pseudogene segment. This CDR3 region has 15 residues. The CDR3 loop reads CASSKTGQGAYEQYF. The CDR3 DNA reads TGTGCCAGCAGCAAAACGGGACAGGGGGCGTACGAGCAGTACTTC.

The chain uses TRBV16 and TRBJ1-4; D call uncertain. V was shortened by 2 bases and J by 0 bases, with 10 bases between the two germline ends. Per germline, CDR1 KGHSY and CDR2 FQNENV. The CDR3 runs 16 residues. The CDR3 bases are TGTGCCAGCAGCCAAAGAGGGTCTGCAACTAATGAAAAACTGTTTTTT. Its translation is CASSQRGSATNEKLFF.

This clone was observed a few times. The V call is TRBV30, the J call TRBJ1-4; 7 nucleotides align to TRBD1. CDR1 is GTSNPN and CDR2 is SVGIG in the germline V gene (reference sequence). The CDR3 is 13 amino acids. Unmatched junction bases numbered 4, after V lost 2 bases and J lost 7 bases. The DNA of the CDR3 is TGTGCCTGGAGTCGCGGGACAGCTGAAAAACTGTTTTTT. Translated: CAWSRGTAEKLFF. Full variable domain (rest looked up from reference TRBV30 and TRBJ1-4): SQTIHQWPATLVQPVGSPLSLECTVEGTSNPNLYWYRQAAGRGLQLLFYSVGIGQISSEVPQNLSASRPQDRQFILSSKKLLLSDSGFYLCAWSRGTAEKLFFGSGTQLSVL.

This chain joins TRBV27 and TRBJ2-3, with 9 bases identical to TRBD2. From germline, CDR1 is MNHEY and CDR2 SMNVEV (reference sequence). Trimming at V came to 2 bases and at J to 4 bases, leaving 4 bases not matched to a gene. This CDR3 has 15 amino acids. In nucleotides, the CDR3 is TGTGCCAGCAGTTTACTAGCGGGGATACCAGATACGCAGTATTTT. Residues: CASSLLAGIPDTQYF.

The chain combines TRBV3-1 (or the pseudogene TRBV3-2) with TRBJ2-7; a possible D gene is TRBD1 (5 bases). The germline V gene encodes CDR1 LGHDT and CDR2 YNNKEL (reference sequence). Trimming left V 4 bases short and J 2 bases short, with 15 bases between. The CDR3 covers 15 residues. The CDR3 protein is CASSPWGPGTYEQYF. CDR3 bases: TGTGCCAGCAGCCCCTGGGGCCCAGGGACCTACGAGCAGTACTTC.

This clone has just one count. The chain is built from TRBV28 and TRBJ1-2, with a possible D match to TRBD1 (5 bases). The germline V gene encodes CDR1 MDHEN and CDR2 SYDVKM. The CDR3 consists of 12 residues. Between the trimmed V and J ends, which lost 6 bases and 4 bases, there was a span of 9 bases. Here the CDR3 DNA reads TGTGCCAGCAGGCAGGGACTCTATGGCTACACCTTC. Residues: CASRQGLYGYTF.

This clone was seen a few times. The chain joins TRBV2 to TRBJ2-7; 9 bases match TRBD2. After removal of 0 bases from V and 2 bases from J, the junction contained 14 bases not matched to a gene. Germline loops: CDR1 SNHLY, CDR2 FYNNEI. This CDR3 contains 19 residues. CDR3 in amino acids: CASSEADRVIAGAPYEQYF. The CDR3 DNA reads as TGTGCCAGCAGTGAAGCTGACAGGGTTATAGCGGGAGCCCCCTACGAGCAGTACTTC.

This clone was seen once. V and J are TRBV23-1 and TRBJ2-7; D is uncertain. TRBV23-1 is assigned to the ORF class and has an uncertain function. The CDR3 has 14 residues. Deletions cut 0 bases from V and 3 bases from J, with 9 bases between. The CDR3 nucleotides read TGCGCCAGCAGTCAATCGGGCAGCGTCTACGAGCAGTACTTC. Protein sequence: CASSQSGSVYEQYF.

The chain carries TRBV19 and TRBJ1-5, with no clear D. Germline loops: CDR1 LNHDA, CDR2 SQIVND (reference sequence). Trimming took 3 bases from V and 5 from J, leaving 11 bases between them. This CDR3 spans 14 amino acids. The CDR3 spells CASSMVGSDQPQHF. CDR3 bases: TGTGCCAGTAGTATGGTGGGGTCCGATCAGCCCCAGCATTTT.

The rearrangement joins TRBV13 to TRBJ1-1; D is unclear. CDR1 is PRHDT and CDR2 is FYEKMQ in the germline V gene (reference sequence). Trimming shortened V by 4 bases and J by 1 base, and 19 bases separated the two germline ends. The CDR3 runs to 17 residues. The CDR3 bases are TGTGCCAGCAGCTCCGCATCCCTCTCTTATCCGAACACTGAAGCTTTCTTT. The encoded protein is CASSSASLSYPNTEAFF.

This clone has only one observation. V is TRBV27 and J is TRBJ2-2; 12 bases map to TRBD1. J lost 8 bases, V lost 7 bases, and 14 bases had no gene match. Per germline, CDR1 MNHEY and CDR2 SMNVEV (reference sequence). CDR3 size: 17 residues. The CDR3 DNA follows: TGTGCCAGCACCCAACCGGGACAGGGGGCCGTCGTAGGGGAGCTGTTTTTT. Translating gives CASTQPGQGAVVGELFF.

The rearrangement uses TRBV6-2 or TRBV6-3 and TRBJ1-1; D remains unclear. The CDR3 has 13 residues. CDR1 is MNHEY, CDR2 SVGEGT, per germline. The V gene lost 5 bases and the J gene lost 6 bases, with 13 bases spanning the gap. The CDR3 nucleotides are TGTGCCAGCAGTAAGTCTGCAGTGCCTGAAGCTTTCTTT. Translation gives CASSKSAVPEAFF.

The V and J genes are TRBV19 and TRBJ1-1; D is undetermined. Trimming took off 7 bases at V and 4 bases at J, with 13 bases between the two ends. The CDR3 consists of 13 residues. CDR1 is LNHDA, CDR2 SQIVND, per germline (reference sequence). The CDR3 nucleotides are TGTGCCAGTAACGCTCCGCTAGGCACTGAAGCTTTCTTT. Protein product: CASNAPLGTEAFF.

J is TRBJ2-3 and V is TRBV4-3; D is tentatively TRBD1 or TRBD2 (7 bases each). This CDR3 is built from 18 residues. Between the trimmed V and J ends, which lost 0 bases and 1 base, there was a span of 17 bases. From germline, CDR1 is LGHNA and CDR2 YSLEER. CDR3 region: CASSQDGTAGTGTDTQYF. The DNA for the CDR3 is TGCGCCAGCAGCCAAGATGGTACAGCGGGGACAGGCACAGATACGCAGTATTTT.

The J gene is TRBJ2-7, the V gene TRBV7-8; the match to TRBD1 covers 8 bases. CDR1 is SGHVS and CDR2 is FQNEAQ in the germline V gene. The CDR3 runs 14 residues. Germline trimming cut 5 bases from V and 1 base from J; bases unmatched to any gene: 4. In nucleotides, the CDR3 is TGTGCCAGCAGCCCGGACAGGGCGTCCTACGAGCAGTACTTC. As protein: CASSPDRASYEQYF.

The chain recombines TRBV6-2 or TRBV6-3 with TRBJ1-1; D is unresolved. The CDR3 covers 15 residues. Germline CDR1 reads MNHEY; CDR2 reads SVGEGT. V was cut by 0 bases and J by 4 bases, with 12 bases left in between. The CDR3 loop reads CASSYSSVRLTEAFF. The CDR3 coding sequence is TGTGCCAGCAGTTACTCGAGTGTGAGGCTCACTGAAGCTTTCTTT.

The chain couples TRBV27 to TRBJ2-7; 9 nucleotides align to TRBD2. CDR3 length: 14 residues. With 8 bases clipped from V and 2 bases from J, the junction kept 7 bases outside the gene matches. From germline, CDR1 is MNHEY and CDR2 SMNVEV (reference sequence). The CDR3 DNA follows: TGTGCCAGCGCTAAGGGCGGGAGGGCCTACGAGCAGTACTTC. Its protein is CASAKGGRAYEQYF.

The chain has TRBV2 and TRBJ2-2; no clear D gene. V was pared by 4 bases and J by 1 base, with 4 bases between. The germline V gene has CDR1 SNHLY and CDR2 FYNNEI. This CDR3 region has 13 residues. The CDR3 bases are TGTGCCAGCAGTGCTGAGAACACCGGGGAGCTGTTTTTT. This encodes CASSAENTGELFF.